This T cell receptor beta chain was identified during a study of cytomegalovirus exposure and HLA in healthy donors. Study-wide results and limits: Using the classifier, cytomegalovirus status was reportedly diagnosed with high specificity and sensitivity. Despite most TCR sequences being rare, some public TCRs occurred in many donors.

About this clone itself: The antigen remains undetermined.

Sequenced by immunoSEQ multiplex PCR; TCRdb stores in-frame clones only, minus some. The sample records 100,000 to 130,000 clones, 90% to 97% being singletons. The donors were part of the validation cohort, which consisted of about 120 subjects and was separate from the first cohort of around 620 subjects. This receptor was taken from a young woman in good health and CMV-seronegative. The specimen sequenced was PBMCs.

This CDR3 reads CASTPDRAQETQYF. The DNA of the CDR3 is TGTGCCAGCACCCCTGACAGGGCCCAAGAGACCCAGTACTTC. The chain is built from TRBV2 and TRBJ2-5; 7 bases match TRBD1. The germline V gene encodes CDR1 SNHLY and CDR2 FYNNEI. There are 14 residues in the CDR3. The junction had 6 bases not matched to a gene; V was cut back by 7 bases and J by 1 base.